This TCR beta chain was sequenced in a study of shared clonotypes between healthy human individuals. Findings and caveats of the study: What limited the represented genetic and exposure-history diversity was the small number of donors. The generation probabilities recorded for non-shared clonotypes fell below those of clonotypes shared by all four donors.

Details on this clone: Its specificity is unknown.

Germline V lookup: CDR1 WNHNN, CDR2 SYGVQD (reference sequence). The CDR3 totals 13 residues. Trimming took 1 base from V and 4 from J, leaving 7 bases between them. Generated by immunoSEQ multiplex PCR, the TCRdb table keeps only in-frame clones and is missing some. The sample gives approximately 2.3 million clones, over 85% of which show up once; about 0.39% is in the top ten. The rearrangement joins TRBV10-1 to TRBJ1-1; tentatively, D is TRBD1 (5 bases). This receptor was taken from a man younger than 35 in good health. Some clones in this sample may be carry-over from other donors' samples. Material: naive CD4+ T cells from PBMCs. The subset here: CD45RA+ positively selected. The CDR3 coding sequence is TGCGCCAGCAGTGAGTTGGGGGTCACTGAAGCTTTCTTT. Its translation is CASSELGVTEAFF.